This TCR beta chain derives from a study of CD8 T cells in Susac syndrome. Random hexamers were used to reverse transcribe an amount of roughly 0.5 to 1 ug RNA. TCRdb called the immunoSEQ multiplex PCR reads again in MiXCR, with one record for every CDR3 protein. The sample lists a few hundred thousand distinct CDR3 sequences, 95% seen once, with 0.095% in the top ten. From germline, CDR1 is SGHRS and CDR2 YFSETQ. V lost 0 bases to trimming and J lost 2 bases; unmatched junction nucleotides: 2. The CDR3 has 14 residues. This receptor was taken from a human donor with multiple sclerosis. The chain combines TRBV5-1 with TRBJ2-7, with 7 nucleotides matching TRBD1. What was sequenced was CD4+ T cells from PBMCs. CDR3 residues: CASSLGDRTYEQYF. CDR3 nucleotide sequence: TGCGCCAGCAGCTTGGGGGACAGAACCTACGAGCAGTACTTC.